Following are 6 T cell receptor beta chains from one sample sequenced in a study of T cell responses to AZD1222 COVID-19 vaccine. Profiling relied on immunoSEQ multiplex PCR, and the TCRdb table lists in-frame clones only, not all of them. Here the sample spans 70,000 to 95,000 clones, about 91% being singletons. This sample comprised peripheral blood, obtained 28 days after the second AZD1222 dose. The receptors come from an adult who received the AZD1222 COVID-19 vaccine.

CDR3 amino acids: CAIPQTGGDGTQYF. Written as DNA, the CDR3 is TGTGCCATCCCCCAGACAGGGGGCGATGGGACCCAGTACTTC. The chain is built from TRBV10-3 and TRBJ2-5; 10 nucleotides align to TRBD1. The trim removed 8 bases at V and 7 bases at J, leaving 10 bases unmatched. CDR3 size: 14 residues. Germline V gene lookup returns CDR1 ENHRY and CDR2 SYGVKD.

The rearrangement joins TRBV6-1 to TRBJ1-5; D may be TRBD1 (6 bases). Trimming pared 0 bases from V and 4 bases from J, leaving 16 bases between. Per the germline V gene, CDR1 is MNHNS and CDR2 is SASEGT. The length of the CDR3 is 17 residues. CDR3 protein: CASSEALRQGKNQPQHF. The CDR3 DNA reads TGTGCCAGCAGTGAAGCCCTAAGGCAGGGGAAAAATCAGCCCCAGCATTTT.

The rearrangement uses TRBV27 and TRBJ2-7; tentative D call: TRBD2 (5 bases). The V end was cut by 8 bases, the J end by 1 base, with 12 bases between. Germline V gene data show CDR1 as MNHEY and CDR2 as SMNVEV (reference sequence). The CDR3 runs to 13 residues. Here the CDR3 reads CASSGVFSYEQYF. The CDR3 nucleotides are TGTGCCAGCTCCGGGGTTTTTTCCTACGAGCAGTACTTC.

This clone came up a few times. The DNA for the CDR3 is TGTGCCAGCAGCTTAGAAGGTAGCGGGGTCTACGAGCAGTACTTC. This sequence encodes CASSLEGSGVYEQYF. The gene calls are TRBV7-9 and TRBJ2-7; 8 positions match TRBD2. The V segment lost 1 base and the J segment 3 bases; nucleotides outside the gene matches: 5. Looked up from germline, CDR1 is SEHNR and CDR2 is FQNEAQ (reference sequence). The CDR3 totals 15 residues.

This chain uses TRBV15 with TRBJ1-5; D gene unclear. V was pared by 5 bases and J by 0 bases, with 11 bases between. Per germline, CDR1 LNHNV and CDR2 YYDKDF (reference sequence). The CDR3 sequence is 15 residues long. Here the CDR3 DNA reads TGTGCCACCAGCGCCGGACGATTTAGCAATCAGCCCCAGCATTTT. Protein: CATSAGRFSNQPQHF.

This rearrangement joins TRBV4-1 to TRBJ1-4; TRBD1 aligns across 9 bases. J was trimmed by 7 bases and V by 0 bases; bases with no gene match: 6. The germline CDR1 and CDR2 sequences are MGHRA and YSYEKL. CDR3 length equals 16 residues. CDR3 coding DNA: TGCGCCAGCAGCCAAGATGGGACAGGGAGGGGTGAAAAACTGTTTTTT. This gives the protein CASSQDGTGRGEKLFF.